Included here is one T cell receptor (beta chain) sequence, with context. Its antigen remains undetermined. Per-base quality was not reported, and no clone a single base away is much larger than it. Collaborating institutions collected whole blood in K2EDTA tubes following their own protocols. Collaborator samples were shipped for TCRbeta analysis as frozen whole blood, isolated PBMCs, or DNA extracted from either sample type. The sample belongs to a study of blood T cell repertoires in COVID-19 (TCRdb year 2020). Regarding the study in general: Samples covering the acute and convalescent phases of COVID-19 were provided by collaborators in the United States, Italy and Spain. A freely available public database, intended as a resource for researchers studying the immune response to SARS-CoV-2, is where the repertoires were released. A de-identified subject ID, COVID-19 status, age in years and sex were almost always included in the sample metadata. Samples came from the ongoing ImmuneRACE study (first 160 participants) plus 1,254 subjects from 6 global collaborators. The material from the prospective study consisted of cDNA or gDNA derived from T cells, B-cell-depleted T cells, or PBMCs. The dataset comprised deeply sampled blood TCRbeta repertoires from subjects exposed to, actively infected with, or recovered from COVID-19. Where available, HLA class I and class II types were obtained from metadata supplied by the sample provider rather than from assay-based typing.

The immunoSEQ Assay, a bias-controlled multiplex PCR, was used to amplify TCRbeta CDR3 regions from genomic DNA. As for the original processing: Nucleated cell counts per sample were estimated from amplification of reference gene primers within the assay. To quantify the absolute abundance of each unique TCRbeta CDR3 rearrangement, sequence reads were collapsed and filtered. For each sample, productive Simpson clonality was calculated by taking the square root of Simpson's diversity index across productive rearrangements. In TCRdb, the immuneACCESS table is reduced to in-frame sequences with V and J assigned. These tables do not hold every clone; where another copy was compared, an unresolved V gene accounts for under half, and the others remain unexplained. The V and J calls and clone size are taken from that table; D and trimming were inferred from the DNA. Counted in this sample were about 77,000 clones; under 95% of them appeared once. The ten biggest clones cover 15% to 20% of the sample.

Looking up the germline V gene yields CDR1 MNHEY and CDR2 SVGAGI. The trim is 3 bases for V and 7 bases for J, with a gap of 12 bases between the germline ends. The CDR3 starts with the cysteine, ends with the phenylalanine, and has 13 residues. Of all the DNA, just the CDR3 is kept, 39 bases in frame from base 1. The investigation overall reported the following: The amount of clinical and demographic metadata varied by source and participant and was provided uncurated.

This chain is built from TRBV6-5 and TRBJ1-2, with no confident D gene call. The sample comprised peripheral blood. This clonotype originated in a woman of 80 years or more with active or convalescent COVID-19. The DNA reads TGTGCCAGCAGTTATGGAGGGTTGTCTGGCTACACCTTC. Its protein is CASSYGGLSGYTF.